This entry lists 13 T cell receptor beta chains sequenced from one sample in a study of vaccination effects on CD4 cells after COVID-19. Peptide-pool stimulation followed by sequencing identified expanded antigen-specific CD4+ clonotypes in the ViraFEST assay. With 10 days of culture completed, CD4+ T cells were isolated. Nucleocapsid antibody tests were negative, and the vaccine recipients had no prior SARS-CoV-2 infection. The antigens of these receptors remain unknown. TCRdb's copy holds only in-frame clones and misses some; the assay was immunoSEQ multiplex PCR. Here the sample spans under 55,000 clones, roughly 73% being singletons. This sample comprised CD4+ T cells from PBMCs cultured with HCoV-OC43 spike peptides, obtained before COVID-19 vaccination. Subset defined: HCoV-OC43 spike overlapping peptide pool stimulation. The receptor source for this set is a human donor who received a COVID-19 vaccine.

The DNA for the CDR3 is TGTGCCTGGAGTGTAAGTCCGATAGAAACTAACTATGGCTACACCTTC. This sequence encodes CAWSVSPIETNYGYTF. The chain joins TRBV30 to TRBJ1-2; D ambiguous. The V gene lost 0 bases and the J gene lost 0 bases, with 14 bases spanning the gap. The CDR3 runs to 16 residues. The V gene's germline CDR1 is GTSNPN and CDR2 SVGIG (reference sequence).

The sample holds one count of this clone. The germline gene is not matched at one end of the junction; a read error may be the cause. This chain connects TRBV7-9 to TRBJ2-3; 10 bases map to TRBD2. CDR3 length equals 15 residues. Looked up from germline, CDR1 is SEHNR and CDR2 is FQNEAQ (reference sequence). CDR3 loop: CASSLAGARTDTQYF. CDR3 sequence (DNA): TGTGCCAGCAGCCTAGCGGGGGCCCGCACAGATACGCAGTATTTT.

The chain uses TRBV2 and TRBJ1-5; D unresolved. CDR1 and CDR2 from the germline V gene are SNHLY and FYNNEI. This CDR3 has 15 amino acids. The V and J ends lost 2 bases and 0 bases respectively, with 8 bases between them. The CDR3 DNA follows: TGTGCCAGCAGTGAATTGGAGAATAGCAATCAGCCCCAGCATTTT. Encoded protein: CASSELENSNQPQHF.

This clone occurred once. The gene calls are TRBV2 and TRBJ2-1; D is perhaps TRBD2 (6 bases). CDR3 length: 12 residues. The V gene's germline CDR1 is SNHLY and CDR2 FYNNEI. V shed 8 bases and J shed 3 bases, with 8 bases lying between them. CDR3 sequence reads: CASGRGYNEQFF. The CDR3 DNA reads TGTGCCAGCGGGCGGGGCTACAATGAGCAGTTCTTC.

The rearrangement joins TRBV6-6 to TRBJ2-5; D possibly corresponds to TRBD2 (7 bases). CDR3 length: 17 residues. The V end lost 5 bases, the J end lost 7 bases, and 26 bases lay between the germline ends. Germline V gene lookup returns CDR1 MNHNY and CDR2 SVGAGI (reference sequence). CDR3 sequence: CASSQLGGAGAWGTQYF. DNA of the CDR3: TGTGCCAGCAGTCAACTCGGAGGTGCGGGGGCGTGGGGGACCCAGTACTTC.

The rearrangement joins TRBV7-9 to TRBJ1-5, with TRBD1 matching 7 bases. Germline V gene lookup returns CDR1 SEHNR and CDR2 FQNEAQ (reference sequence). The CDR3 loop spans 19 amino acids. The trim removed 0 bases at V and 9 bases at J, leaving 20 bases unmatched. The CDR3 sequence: CASSLAETPGQTSSGPQHF. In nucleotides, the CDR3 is TGTGCCAGCAGCTTAGCGGAGACTCCGGGACAGACTTCAAGTGGGCCCCAGCATTTT.

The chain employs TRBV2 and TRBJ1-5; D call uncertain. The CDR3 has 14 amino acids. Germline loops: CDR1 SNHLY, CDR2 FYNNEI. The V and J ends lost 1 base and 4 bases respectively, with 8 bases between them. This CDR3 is CASSEVAGNQPQHF. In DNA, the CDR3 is TGTGCCAGCAGTGAAGTTGCGGGGAATCAGCCCCAGCATTTT.

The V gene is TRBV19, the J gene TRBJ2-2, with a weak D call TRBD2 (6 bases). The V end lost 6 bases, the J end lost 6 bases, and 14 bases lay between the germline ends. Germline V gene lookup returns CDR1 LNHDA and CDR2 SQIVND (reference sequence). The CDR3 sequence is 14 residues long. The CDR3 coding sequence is TGTGCCAGTAGCCCACTAGCCGGGGCCGGGGAGCTGTTTTTT. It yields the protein CASSPLAGAGELFF.

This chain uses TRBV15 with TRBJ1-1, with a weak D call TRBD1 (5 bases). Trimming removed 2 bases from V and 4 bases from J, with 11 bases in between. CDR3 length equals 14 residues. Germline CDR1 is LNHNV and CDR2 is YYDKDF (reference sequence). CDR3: CATSRLGRGTEAFF. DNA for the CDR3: TGTGCCACCAGCAGATTGGGACGGGGCACTGAAGCTTTCTTT.

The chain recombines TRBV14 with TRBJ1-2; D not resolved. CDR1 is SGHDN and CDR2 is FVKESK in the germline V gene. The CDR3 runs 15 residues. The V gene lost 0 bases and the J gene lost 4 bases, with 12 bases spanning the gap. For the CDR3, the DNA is TGTGCCAGCAGCCAAGAAACTGGGCCGGGCTATGGCTACACCTTC. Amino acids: CASSQETGPGYGYTF.

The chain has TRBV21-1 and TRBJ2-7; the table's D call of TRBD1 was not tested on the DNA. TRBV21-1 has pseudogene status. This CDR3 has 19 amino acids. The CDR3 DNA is TGTGCCAGCAGCAAAGATGGAGAAAGGGGACAGGGGGCTTCCGACGAGCAGTACGTC. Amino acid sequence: CASSKDGERGQGASDEQYV.

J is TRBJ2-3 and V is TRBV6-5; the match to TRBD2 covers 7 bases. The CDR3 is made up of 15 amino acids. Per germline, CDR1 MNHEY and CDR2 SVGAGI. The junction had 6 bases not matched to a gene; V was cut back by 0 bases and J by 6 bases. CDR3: CASSYSGGGRDTQYF. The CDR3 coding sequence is TGTGCCAGCAGTTACTCCGGCGGGGGTAGGGATACGCAGTATTTT.

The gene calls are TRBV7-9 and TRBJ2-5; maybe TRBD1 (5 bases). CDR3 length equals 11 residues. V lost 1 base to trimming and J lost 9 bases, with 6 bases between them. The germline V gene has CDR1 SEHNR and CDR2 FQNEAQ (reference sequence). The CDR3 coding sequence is TGTGCCAGCAGCTTAGAAGGGGCCCAGTACTTC. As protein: CASSLEGAQYF. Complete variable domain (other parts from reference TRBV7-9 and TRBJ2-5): DTGVSQNPRHKITKRGQNVTFRCDPISEHNRLYWYRQTLGQGPEFLTYFQNEAQLEKSRLLSDRFSAERPKGSFSTLEIQRTEQGDSAMYLCASSLEGAQYFGPGTRLLVL.